This T cell receptor (beta chain) was observed in a study of cytomegalovirus exposure and HLA in healthy donors. Study at large: The 100 to 150 validation repertoires were reported in a later analysis to have been generated on the same platform as the approximately 700 first-cohort repertoires.

Germline trimming cut 4 bases from V and 4 bases from J; bases unmatched to any gene: 14. CDR1 is SGHDN and CDR2 is FVKESK in the germline V gene. This CDR3 is 18 amino acids long. General study points: Three CMV-associated chains proved CMV antigen-specific in vitro. As was reported, the classifier diagnosed cytomegalovirus status with high specificity and sensitivity.

Note on this clone: Its antigen is not known.

Using immunoSEQ multiplex PCR, the repertoire was profiled, and TCRdb retains in-frame clones only, with some absent. The sample has 100,000 or so clones, less than 85% seen once; the top ten hold about 20%. It was the approximately 130-subject validation cohort, separate from the approximately 700-subject first cohort, to which the donors belonged. The V call is TRBV14, the J call TRBJ2-2, with 8 bases lining up with TRBD2. The TCR sequence derives from a man aged 18 to 29 in good health and CMV-seropositive. The sample comprised PBMCs. The CDR3 loop is CASSRWAGAGEGTGELFF. CDR3 sequence (DNA): TGTGCCAGCAGCCGCTGGGCAGGAGCGGGAGAGGGCACCGGGGAGCTGTTTTTT.